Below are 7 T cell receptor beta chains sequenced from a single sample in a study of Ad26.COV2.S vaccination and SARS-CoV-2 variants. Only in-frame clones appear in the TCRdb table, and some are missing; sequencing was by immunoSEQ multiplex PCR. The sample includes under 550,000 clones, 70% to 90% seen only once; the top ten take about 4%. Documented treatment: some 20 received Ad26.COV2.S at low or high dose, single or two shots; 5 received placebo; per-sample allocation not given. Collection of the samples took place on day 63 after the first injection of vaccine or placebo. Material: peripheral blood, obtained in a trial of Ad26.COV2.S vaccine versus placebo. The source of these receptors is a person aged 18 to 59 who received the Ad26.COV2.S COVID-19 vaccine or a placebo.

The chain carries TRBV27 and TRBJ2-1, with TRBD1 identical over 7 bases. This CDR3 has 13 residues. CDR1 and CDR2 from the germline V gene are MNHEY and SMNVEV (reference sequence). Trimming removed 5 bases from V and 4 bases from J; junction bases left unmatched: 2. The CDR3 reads CASSLTGYNEQFF. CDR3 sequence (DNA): TGTGCCAGCAGTCTGACAGGGTACAATGAGCAGTTCTTC.

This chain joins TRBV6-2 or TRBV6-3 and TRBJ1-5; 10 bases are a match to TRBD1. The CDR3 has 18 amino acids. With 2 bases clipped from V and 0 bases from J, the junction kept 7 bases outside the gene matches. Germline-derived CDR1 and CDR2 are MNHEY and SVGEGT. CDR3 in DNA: TGTGCCAGCAGTTACGGGGGACAGGGGACCCATAGCAATCAGCCCCAGCATTTT. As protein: CASSYGGQGTHSNQPQHF.

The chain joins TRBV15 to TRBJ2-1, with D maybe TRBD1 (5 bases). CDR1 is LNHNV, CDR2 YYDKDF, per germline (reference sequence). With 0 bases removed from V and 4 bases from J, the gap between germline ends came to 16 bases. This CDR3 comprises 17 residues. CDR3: CATSRDQGVLKYNEQFF. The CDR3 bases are TGTGCCACCAGCAGAGACCAAGGGGTTTTGAAATACAATGAGCAGTTCTTC.

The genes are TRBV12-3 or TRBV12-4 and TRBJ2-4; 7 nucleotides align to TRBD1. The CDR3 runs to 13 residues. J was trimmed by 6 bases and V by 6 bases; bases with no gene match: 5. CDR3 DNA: TGTGCCAGCAGAGACGGGACAGTAAACATTCAGTACTTC. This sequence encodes CASRDGTVNIQYF.

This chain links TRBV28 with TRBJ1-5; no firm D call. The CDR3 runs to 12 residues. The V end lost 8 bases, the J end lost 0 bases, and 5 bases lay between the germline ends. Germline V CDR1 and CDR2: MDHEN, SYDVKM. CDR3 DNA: TGTGCCAGCCTCGATAGCAATCAGCCCCAGCATTTT. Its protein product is CASLDSNQPQHF.

The CDR3 reads CASSQYNTGTLYQETQYF. In DNA form, the CDR3 reads TGCGCCAGCAGCCAATACAACACCGGGACACTTTACCAAGAGACCCAGTACTTC. The chain employs TRBV4-1 and TRBJ2-5, with D perhaps matching TRBD1 (6 bases). The CDR3 loop spans 18 amino acids. Germline CDR1 reads MGHRA; CDR2 reads YSYEKL. The V gene lost 2 bases and the J gene lost 0 bases, with 19 bases spanning the gap.

Written as DNA, the CDR3 is TGTGCCAGCAGTTCTAGCGGGGGCGGGGAGCTGTTTTTT. This gives the protein CASSSSGGGELFF. The J gene is TRBJ2-2, the V gene TRBV12-3 or TRBV12-4, with 10 bases that match TRBD2. V shed 4 bases and J 7 bases; nucleotides not matched to a gene: 0. CDR3 length: 13 amino acids.